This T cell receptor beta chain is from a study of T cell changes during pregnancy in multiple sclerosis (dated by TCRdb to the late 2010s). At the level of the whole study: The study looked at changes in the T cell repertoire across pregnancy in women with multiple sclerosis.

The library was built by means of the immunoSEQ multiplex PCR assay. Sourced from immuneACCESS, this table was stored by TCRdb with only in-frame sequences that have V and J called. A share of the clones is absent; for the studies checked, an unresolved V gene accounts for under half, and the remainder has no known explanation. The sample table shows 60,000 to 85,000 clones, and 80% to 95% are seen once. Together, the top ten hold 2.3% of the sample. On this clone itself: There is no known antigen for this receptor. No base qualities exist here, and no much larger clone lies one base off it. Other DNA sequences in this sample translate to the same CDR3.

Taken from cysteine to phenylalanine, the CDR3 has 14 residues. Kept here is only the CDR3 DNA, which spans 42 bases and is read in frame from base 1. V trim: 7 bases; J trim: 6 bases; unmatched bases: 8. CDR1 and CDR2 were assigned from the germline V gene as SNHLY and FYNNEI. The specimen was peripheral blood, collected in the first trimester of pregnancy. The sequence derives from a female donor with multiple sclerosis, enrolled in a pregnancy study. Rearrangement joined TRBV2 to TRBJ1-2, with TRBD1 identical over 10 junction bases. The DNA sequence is TGTGCCAGCACCCTCGGACAGGGGGTGAATGGCTACACCTTC. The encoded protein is CASTLGQGVNGYTF.